One and the same sample provided the 21 T cell receptor beta chains below, sequenced in a study of human T cells and chemical hapten exposure. TCRdb reanalysed the RACE reads using MiXCR and keeps one entry per CDR3 protein. The sample lists about 260,000 distinct CDR3 sequences, more than 6.5% occurring once. As to time point: pre-sensitization, week 0. Treatment here: therapeutic diphenylcyclopropenone sensitization with weekly scalp DPC. The specimen was whole blood, collected in connection with sensitization to the hapten diphenylcyclopropenone (DPC). Receptors originate from a woman between 35 and 50 years old with alopecia areata. Some clones in this sample may be carry-over from other donors' samples.

This chain connects TRBV12-3 or TRBV12-4 to TRBJ2-2, with 14 nucleotides matching TRBD2. V lost 0 bases to trimming and J lost 6 bases; unmatched junction nucleotides: 3. This CDR3 comprises 17 residues. The DNA for the CDR3 is TGTGCCAGCAGTTTAGCGCCGGGACTAGCGGGAGCCGGGGAGCTGTTTTTT. Amino acid sequence: CASSLAPGLAGAGELFF.

The rearrangement uses TRBV20-1 and TRBJ2-1; no clear D gene. The germline CDR1 and CDR2 sequences are DFQATT and SNEGSKA (reference sequence). The CDR3 is 11 amino acids. V was trimmed by 0 bases and J by 8 bases, leaving 5 bases between them. In DNA form, the CDR3 reads TGCAGTGCTAGAGAAAATGATGAGCAGTTCTTC. Translated: CSARENDEQFF.

The rearrangement joins TRBV6-5 to TRBJ1-1; 10 nucleotides match TRBD1. Trimming removed 5 bases from V and 9 bases from J; junction bases left unmatched: 3. The CDR3 is made up of 12 amino acids. CDR1 and CDR2 from the germline V gene are MNHEY and SVGAGI. As DNA, the CDR3 is TGTGCCAGCAGTCAGGACAGGGGGAAAGCTTTCTTT. Translated, it gives CASSQDRGKAFF.

The V gene is TRBV27, the J gene TRBJ1-2; perhaps TRBD1 as D (6 bases). The V end was cut by 3 bases, the J end by 7 bases, with 12 bases between. The CDR3 runs 13 residues. Germline V CDR1 and CDR2: MNHEY, SMNVEV (reference sequence). CDR3 sequence reads: CASSLGGARGYTF. The CDR3 DNA sequence: TGTGCCAGCAGTTTGGGGGGGGCGCGTGGCTACACCTTC.

The chain uses TRBV27 and TRBJ2-3, with D perhaps assigned TRBD1 or TRBD2 (5 bases each). Per the germline V gene, CDR1 is MNHEY and CDR2 is SMNVEV (reference sequence). CDR3 length equals 13 residues. V lost 5 bases and J lost 4, with 10 bases in between. For the CDR3, the DNA is TGTGCCAGCAGTGGGGGTGCCTCAGATACGCAGTATTTT. This sequence encodes CASSGGASDTQYF.

This chain connects TRBV27 to TRBJ2-7; possible D gene TRBD1, 6 bases. The V end was cut by 8 bases, the J end by 3 bases, with 20 bases between. The CDR3 has 15 amino acids. Germline CDR1 reads MNHEY; CDR2 reads SMNVEV (reference sequence). The CDR3 sequence is CASLSTRGIRYEQYF. Here the CDR3 DNA reads TGTGCCAGCCTGTCGACAAGGGGGATCCGCTACGAGCAGTACTTC.

A few counts support this clonotype. V gene TRBV4-2 combines with J gene TRBJ1-3; 7 bases fit TRBD1. V trimming: 2 bases; J trimming: 0 bases; junction bases outside the gene matches: 4. CDR3 size: 16 residues. Looked up from germline, CDR1 is LGHNA and CDR2 is YNFKEQ. CDR3 in DNA: TGTGCCAGCAGCCAACCGACAGGGAGCTCTGGAAACACCATATATTTT. Protein product: CASSQPTGSSGNTIYF.

The V call is TRBV11-1, the J call TRBJ2-3; 15 bases map to TRBD2. V was clipped by 4 bases and J by 4 bases; unmatched bases: 15. Germline V gene lookup returns CDR1 SGHAT and CDR2 FQDESV (reference sequence). The CDR3 loop spans 20 amino acids. The CDR3 loop reads CASSYPRSRTSGRVADTQYF. For the CDR3, the DNA is TGTGCCAGCAGCTACCCGAGAAGCCGGACTAGCGGGAGGGTCGCAGATACGCAGTATTTT.

The chain combines TRBV6-5 with TRBJ1-1, with 8 bases lining up with TRBD1. Trimming cost V 0 bases and J 8 bases; bases outside gene matches: 5. The CDR3 covers 14 residues. Germline V gene sequence: CDR1 MNHEY, CDR2 SVGAGI. CDR3 bases: TGTGCCAGCAGTTACTCCTCGGACAGGGCGGAAGCTTTCTTT. Amino acid sequence: CASSYSSDRAEAFF.

The gene calls are TRBV4-1 and TRBJ1-5; D remains unclear. Germline V gives CDR1 MGHRA, CDR2 YSYEKL. This CDR3 spans 16 amino acids. Trimming took 0 bases from V and 11 from J, leaving 20 bases between them. DNA for the CDR3: TGCGCCAGCAGCCAAGAACCGAACCCAATAGGTGTGGCCCAGCATTTT. Translating gives CASSQEPNPIGVAQHF.

This clonotype appeared a few times. The genes are TRBV11-2 and TRBJ1-1; no clear D. The CDR3 is 15 amino acids. Per germline, CDR1 SGHAT and CDR2 FQNNGV. V was shortened by 0 bases and J by 4 bases, with 12 bases between the two germline ends. CDR3 protein: CASSLDRALGTEAFF. In DNA form, the CDR3 reads TGTGCCAGCAGCTTAGATAGGGCTTTAGGCACTGAAGCTTTCTTT.

In nucleotides, the CDR3 is TGTGCCAGCAGCTTCACAGGGTCGGGAAACACCATATATTTT. This encodes CASSFTGSGNTIYF. This chain joins TRBV7-2 and TRBJ1-3, with D perhaps matching TRBD1 (6 bases). Germline loops: CDR1 SGHTA, CDR2 FQGNSA. This CDR3 is 14 amino acids long. V was trimmed by 3 bases and J by 4 bases, leaving 10 bases between them. The full variable domain, its missing parts supplied by reference TRBV7-2 and TRBJ1-3, is GAGVSQSPSNKVTEKGKDVELRCDPISGHTALYWYRQSLGQGLEFLIYFQGNSAPDKSGLPSDRFSAERTGGSVSTLTIQRTQQEDSAVYLCASSFTGSGNTIYFGEGSWLTVV.

The J gene is TRBJ2-1, the V gene TRBV9; TRBD2 matches at 8 bases. The length of the CDR3 is 15 residues. CDR1 is SGDLS, CDR2 YYNGEE, per germline. The trim removed 4 bases at V and 0 bases at J, leaving 3 bases unmatched. Here the CDR3 reads CASSREGPSYNEQFF. Written as DNA, the CDR3 is TGTGCCAGCAGCCGGGAGGGCCCCTCCTACAATGAGCAGTTCTTC.

This clonotype came up a few times. This rearrangement joins TRBV9 to TRBJ2-7, with no clear D. The V gene's germline CDR1 is SGDLS and CDR2 YYNGEE. V gave up 4 bases and J gave up 5 bases, with 16 bases separating them. The CDR3 covers 14 residues. The CDR3 is CASSPRAGHHEQYF. Written as DNA, the CDR3 is TGTGCCAGCAGCCCCCGGGCAGGTCACCACGAGCAGTACTTC. The full variable domain, in which reference TRBV9 and TRBJ2-7 provide the parts outside the CDR3, is DSGVTQTPKHLITATGQRVTLRCSPRSGDLSVYWYQQSLDQGLQFLIQYYNGEERAKGNILERFSAQQFPDLHSELNLSSLELGDSALYFCASSPRAGHHEQYFGPGTRLTVT.

This clonotype was found a few times. This chain joins TRBV28 and TRBJ1-2, with a weak D call TRBD1 (5 bases). This CDR3 contains 14 residues. The V end lost 2 bases, the J end lost 6 bases, and 13 bases lay between the germline ends. Germline V gene data show CDR1 as MDHEN and CDR2 as SYDVKM. The CDR3 nucleotides read TGTGCCAGCAGTTTACAGGGAAAGGAGGATGGCTACACCTTC. Translation gives CASSLQGKEDGYTF.

This sequence joins TRBV12-3 or TRBV12-4 and TRBJ1-1, with D perhaps TRBD1 (5 bases). V lost 8 bases and J lost 8, with 15 bases in between. This CDR3 is 12 amino acids long. CDR3 sequence (DNA): TGTGCCAGCTCAAACAGGTTGAGGGAAGCTTTCTTT. This gives the protein CASSNRLREAFF.

This clonotype was counted ten times or more. This chain uses TRBV29-1 with TRBJ2-7; 12 positions match TRBD2. From germline, CDR1 is SQVTM and CDR2 ANQGSEA. Trimming at V came to 4 bases and at J to 3 bases, leaving 10 bases not matched to a gene. CDR3 length equals 16 residues. The CDR3 region is CSVGAGLAGPNYEQYF. The CDR3 nucleotides are TGCAGCGTTGGGGCTGGACTAGCGGGACCCAACTACGAGCAGTACTTC.

This clonotype was counted ten times or more. As DNA, the CDR3 is TGTGCCAGCAGTTTACGCGGCGGGGGAATCTCCTATAATTCACCCCTCCACTTT. This sequence encodes CASSLRGGGISYNSPLHF. V and J are TRBV27 and TRBJ1-6; possibly TRBD1 for D (5 bases). Germline-derived CDR1 and CDR2 are MNHEY and SMNVEV (reference sequence). The length of the CDR3 is 18 residues. The germline V and J ends were trimmed by 2 bases and 0 bases, with 14 bases remaining between them.

This clonotype has ten or more counts. CDR3 sequence reads: CASSFNSGTGDTGELFF. CDR3 nucleotides: TGTGCCAGCAGCTTTAATTCCGGGACAGGGGACACCGGGGAGCTGTTTTTT. V is TRBV7-6 and J is TRBJ2-2; 10 bases align to TRBD1. Germline assignment: CDR1 SGHVS and CDR2 FNYEAQ. The CDR3 loop spans 17 amino acids. Losses at the gene ends were 3 bases for V and 3 bases for J; bases not matched to a gene: 7.

This clonotype was detected many times. This chain connects TRBV20-1 to TRBJ2-1; tentatively, D is TRBD2 (5 bases). Germline lookup yields CDR1 DFQATT and CDR2 SNEGSKA (reference sequence). V was pared by 5 bases and J by 12 bases, with 11 bases between. The CDR3 loop spans 10 amino acids. The chain's CDR3 is CSAGPGGQFF. The DNA for the CDR3 is TGCAGTGCTGGGCCCGGAGGGCAGTTCTTC.

This clonotype has just a few counts. The chain is built from TRBV9 and TRBJ2-5; D is unresolved. V gave up 0 bases and J gave up 5 bases, with 5 bases separating them. Germline-derived CDR1 and CDR2 are SGDLS and YYNGEE. The CDR3 is 12 residues long. This chain's CDR3 is CASSVGGETQYF. In DNA, the CDR3 is TGTGCCAGCAGCGTAGGTGGGGAGACCCAGTACTTC.